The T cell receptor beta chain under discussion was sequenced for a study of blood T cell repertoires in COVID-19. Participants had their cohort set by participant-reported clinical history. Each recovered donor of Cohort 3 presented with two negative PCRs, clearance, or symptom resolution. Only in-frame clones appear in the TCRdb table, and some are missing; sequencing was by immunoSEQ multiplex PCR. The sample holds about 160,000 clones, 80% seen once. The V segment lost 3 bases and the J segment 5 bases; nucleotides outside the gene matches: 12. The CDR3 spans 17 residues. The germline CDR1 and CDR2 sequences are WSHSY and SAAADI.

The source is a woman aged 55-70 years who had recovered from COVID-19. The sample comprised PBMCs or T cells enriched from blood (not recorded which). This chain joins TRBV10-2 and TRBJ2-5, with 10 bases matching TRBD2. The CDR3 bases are TGCGCCAGCAGTGATCGACTAGCGGGTCCGGCGGGTGAGACCCAGTACTTC. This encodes CASSDRLAGPAGETQYF.